The rows below give T cell receptor beta chains drawn from one sample of a study of cytomegalovirus exposure and HLA in healthy donors. Assay: immunoSEQ multiplex PCR; the TCRdb copy retains only in-frame clones and omits some. The data contain approximately 150,000 clones, about 83% of them seen just once; the ten biggest clones take up approximately 1.5%. Sequenced material: PBMCs. The source is a woman aged 30 to 39 in good health and CMV-seronegative. CDR3s include the opening cysteine and the closing phenylalanine or tryptophan. D genes are given only for firm matches. Not every row has a clone size; where given, it reads once, few, many or a size class.

V	J	size	D	DNA	CDR3
TRBV10-2	TRBJ2-7	.	.	TGCGCCAGCAGTGTTAAGGGGCAGGTCAACACCTACGAGCAGTACTTC	CASSVKGQVNTYEQYF
TRBV2	TRBJ2-7	.	.	TGTGCCAGCAGTGAGACTGAGGGTGTGCAGTACTTC	CASSETEGVQYF
TRBV4-1	TRBJ2-1	.	.	TGCGCCAGCAGCCAAGACCCTGGGTGGGCAGGAAATGAGCAGTTCTTC	CASSQDPGWAGNEQFF
TRBV4-1	TRBJ2-7	.	.	TGCGCCAGCAGCCAAGAGGGCAGGGAGGTTTTCGAGCAGTACTTC	CASSQEGREVFEQYF
TRBV19	TRBJ1-1	.	.	TGTGCCAGTAGTCCCGGGTCACAAATCACTGAAGCTTTCTTT	CASSPGSQITEAFF
TRBV6-5	TRBJ1-2	few	.	TGTGCCAGCAGTTATCAGGGAAGGAACGGCTACACCTTC	CASSYQGRNGYTF
TRBV29-1	TRBJ2-7	.	.	TGCAGCGTTGATGCAGGGATTGAGCAGTACTTC	CSVDAGIEQYF
TRBV25-1	TRBJ1-5	.	.	TGTGCCAGCAGTGGGACAGGCAATCAGCCCCAGCATTTT	CASSGTGNQPQHF
TRBV4-1	TRBJ2-1	.	.	TGCGCCAGCAGCCAAGAACGGTTGGTCGCTGAGCAGTTCTTC	CASSQERLVAEQFF
TRBV19	TRBJ1-2	.	TRBD1	TGTGCCAGTAGACTCCGGGACAGGGGCTTTATGAACTATGGCTACACCTTC	CASRLRDRGFMNYGYTF
TRBV7-9	TRBJ2-1	once	TRBD2	TGTGCCAGCAGCCCCTACACTAGCGGGCCATACAATGAGCAGTTCTTC	CASSPYTSGPYNEQFF
TRBV4-1	TRBJ2-7	.	.	TGCGCCAGCAGCCTTGGGGGAAATACAGGGCCGGGATACGAGCAGTACTTC	CASSLGGNTGPGYEQYF